Below, one T cell receptor (beta chain) is given with its context. This clonotype was seen repeatedly, ten times or more. Its antigen specificity is not known. Base qualities were left out, and no much larger clone turns up one base away. The entry originates in a study of identical twins (dated by TCRdb to the mid-2010s). With regard to the full study: To test whether fetal clonotypes persist, this study deep-sequenced TCR alpha and beta repertoires from monozygotic twins, from unrelated adults of various ages, and from cord blood. To rule out contamination, the twin experiments were replicated at different times with different library preparation protocols.

Points the paper makes about the study in general: Abundant cord blood beta clonotypes carried fewer insertions; young adult naive repertoires showed a weaker similar trend, while memory repertoires showed none. Recombination models systematically underestimated out-of-frame TCR alpha sharing in monozygotic twins but agreed with sharing between unrelated individuals. Invariant T cells such as MAIT and iNKT could partly confound zero-insertion analyses, although diverse VJ usage argued against such confounding for most clonotypes. In beta out-of-frame sequences, excess twin sharing was weaker, because having fewer shared sequences lowered the signal-to-noise ratio. Compared with coincidental sharing between unrelated individuals, an excess of low generation-probability sequences was observed among out-of-frame TCR alpha sequences shared between twins. Because the same donors could not be followed over many years, the conclusions relied on cross-sectional statistical analysis.

Taken from cysteine to phenylalanine, the CDR3 has 16 residues. The read is trimmed to its CDR3 DNA, 48 bases read in frame from base 1. From a lookup of the germline V gene, CDR1 and CDR2 are ENHRY and SYGVKD. The trim is 5 bases for V and 0 bases for J, with a gap of 14 bases between the germline ends. Every donor in the study was a healthy Caucasian. The twin cohort comprised three pairs of female monozygotic twins, all aged roughly 18 to 30 years. Positive isolation kits from Invitrogen were used to isolate the CD4+ and CD8+ T cell populations. Library creation used 5' RACE. The reads were generated on an Illumina HiSeq 2000. Template switching added a universal primer binding site, and the final cDNA carried a unique molecular identifier that allowed TCR cDNA molecules to be counted accurately. Specific primers in the conserved constant-segment region were used to synthesize first-strand cDNA for TCR alpha and beta chains. To control for contamination, every cDNA library was double barcoded, receiving both a SMART-Mk sample barcode and Illumina barcodes. Two successive PCR steps introduced TruSeq adapter sequences along with Illumina sample barcodes. TCR alpha and beta cDNA libraries were sequenced on the Illumina HiSeq platform with custom primers. As for how the authors treated the data: Raw reads were processed with MiGEC to extract unique molecular identifiers, and MiXCR was used to determine CDR3 positions. Recombination models were inferred per individual with the repgenHMM and IGoR tools using an EM algorithm. Shared clonotype analysis was performed with the tcR package in R, normalizing sharing by the product of cloneset sizes. To study raw recombination without the effects of thymic and clonal selection, out-of-frame nonproductive sequences were analyzed. TCRdb applied fastp at Q25 and MiXCR to the public reads, then kept only in-frame beta chains. Each CDR3 protein gets just one entry, which takes the most common genes and DNA from the rows behind it. TCRdb's processing, not the authors', yielded these V and J calls. This sample holds fewer than 250,000 distinct CDR3 sequences; 7% to 8.5% were observed only once. Of the sample, 5.4% is held by the ten largest clones.

These data also formed part of another study, on yellow fever vaccine responses in identical twins. Reported in the second study: The authors reported that the T cell response to vaccination in identical twins appeared partly convergent and partly personalized. The study precisely tracked vaccine-responding T cell clones in identical twins.

The V and J segments used are TRBV10-3 and TRBJ2-1; the D gene remains uncertain. The sequence derives from a woman aged 18-29 years in good health. Input material: CD8+ T cells sorted from blood. The DNA is TGTGCCATCAGTTACAATGGGGTCCACTCCTACAATGAGCAGTTCTTC. Its product reads: CAISYNGVHSYNEQFF.